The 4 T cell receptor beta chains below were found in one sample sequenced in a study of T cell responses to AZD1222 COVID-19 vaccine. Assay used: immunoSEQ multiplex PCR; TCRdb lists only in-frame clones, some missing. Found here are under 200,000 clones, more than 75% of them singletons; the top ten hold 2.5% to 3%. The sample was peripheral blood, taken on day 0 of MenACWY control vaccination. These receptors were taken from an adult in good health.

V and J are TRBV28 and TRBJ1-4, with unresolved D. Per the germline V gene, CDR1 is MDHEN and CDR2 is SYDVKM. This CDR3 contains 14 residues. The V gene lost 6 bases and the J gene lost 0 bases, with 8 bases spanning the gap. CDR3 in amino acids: CASSEGATNEKLFF. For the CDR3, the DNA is TGTGCCAGCAGCGAGGGTGCAACTAATGAAAAACTGTTTTTT.

CDR3 protein: CASSIDQDIDNEQFF. Here the CDR3 DNA reads TGTGCCAGTAGTATCGATCAGGATATAGACAATGAGCAGTTCTTC. J is TRBJ2-1 and V is TRBV19; D uncertain. Germline CDR1 LNHDA, CDR2 SQIVND (reference sequence). There are 15 residues in the CDR3. V was clipped by 3 bases and J by 5 bases, with 14 bases between them.

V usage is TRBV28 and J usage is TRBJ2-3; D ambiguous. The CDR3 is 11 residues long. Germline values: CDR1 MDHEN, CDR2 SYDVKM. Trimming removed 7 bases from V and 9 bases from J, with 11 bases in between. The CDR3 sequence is CASKSPGTQYF. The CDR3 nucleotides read TGTGCCAGCAAGAGTCCCGGCACGCAGTATTTT.

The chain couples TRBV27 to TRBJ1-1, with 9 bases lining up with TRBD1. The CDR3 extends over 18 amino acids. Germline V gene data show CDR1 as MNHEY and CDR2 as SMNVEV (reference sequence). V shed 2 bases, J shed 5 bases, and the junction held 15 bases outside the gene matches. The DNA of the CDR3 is TGTGCCAGCAGTTTACGGAGGGGACAGGGTCGGGTAGGGACTGAAGCTTTCTTT. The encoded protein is CASSLRRGQGRVGTEAFF.